The 9 T cell receptor beta chains reported below all come from one sample, sequenced in a study of blood T cell repertoires in COVID-19. Repertoires were generated with immunoSEQ multiplex PCR, while TCRdb's copy carries only in-frame clones and drops some. The sample consists of approximately 150,000 clones, 85% of them appearing once. What was sequenced was peripheral blood. The receptors here all came from a woman older than 75 with COVID-19, enrolled during active disease.

The chain is built from TRBV24-1 and TRBJ2-1; 10 nucleotides agree with TRBD1. There are 15 residues in the CDR3. Per germline, CDR1 KGHDR and CDR2 SFDVKD. V was pared by 4 bases and J by 7 bases, with 6 bases of the junction left unmatched. The CDR3 DNA sequence: TGTGCCACCAGTGACCCGGGACAGGGGAGGAATGAGCAGTTCTTC. As protein: CATSDPGQGRNEQFF.

This clone was found once. The V and J genes are TRBV4-1 and TRBJ1-5, with 9 positions matching TRBD1. Germline loops: CDR1 MGHRA, CDR2 YSYEKL. Trimming at V came to 5 bases and at J to 4 bases, leaving 3 bases not matched to a gene. The CDR3 has 14 amino acids. CDR3 nucleotide sequence: TGCGCCAGCAGCGAGACAGGGGGGAATCAGCCCCAGCATTTT. It codes for CASSETGGNQPQHF.

The chain recombines TRBV7-3 with TRBJ2-6; TRBD1 matches 8 bases. V lost 5 bases and J lost 2; bases outside the gene matches: 5. CDR1 and CDR2 from the germline V gene are SGHTA and FQGTGA. The CDR3 is 16 amino acids. The CDR3 loop is CASSLQGQAGANVLTF. The CDR3 nucleotides read TGTGCCAGCAGCCTCCAGGGACAGGCTGGGGCCAACGTCCTGACTTTC. Drawing the rest from reference TRBV7-3 and TRBJ2-6, the complete variable domain is GAGVSQTPSNKVTEKGKYVELRCDPISGHTALYWYRQSLGQGPEFLIYFQGTGAADDSGLPNDRFFAVRPEGSVSTLKIQRTERGDSAVYLCASSLQGQAGANVLTFGAGSRLTVL.

The chain recombines TRBV19 with TRBJ2-6; possibly TRBD2 for D (6 bases). The V gene's germline CDR1 is LNHDA and CDR2 SQIVND (reference sequence). V gave up 9 bases and J gave up 4 bases, with 19 bases separating them. The CDR3 covers 16 residues. CDR3 sequence: CASGGEVRSGANVLTF. The CDR3 DNA reads as TGTGCCAGCGGAGGGGAGGTGCGTTCGGGGGCCAACGTCCTGACTTTC.

J is TRBJ2-5 and V is TRBV4-1, with D tentatively TRBD1 (5 bases). Trimming left V 1 base short and J 2 bases short, with 11 bases between. The CDR3 length is 15 residues. Germline CDR1 MGHRA, CDR2 YSYEKL. The CDR3 protein is CASSQGQTRQETQYF. The CDR3 DNA reads as TGCGCCAGCAGCCAAGGACAGACAAGACAAGAGACCCAGTACTTC.

The chain is built from TRBV6-5 and TRBJ2-7, with D perhaps TRBD2 (5 bases). Deletions cut 5 bases from V and 4 bases from J, with 18 bases between. Germline-derived CDR1 and CDR2 are MNHEY and SVGAGI. The CDR3 loop spans 15 amino acids. For the CDR3, the DNA is TGTGCCAGCAGTCTCGTTGGCGTCGAGGGATACGAGCAGTACTTC. Protein: CASSLVGVEGYEQYF.

This chain uses TRBV27 with TRBJ1-6, with no clear D. Trimming shortened V by 5 bases and J by 10 bases, and 12 bases separated the two germline ends. The CDR3 runs to 13 residues. CDR1 is MNHEY, CDR2 SMNVEV, per germline (reference sequence). This CDR3 is CASSRTVESPLHF. CDR3 bases: TGTGCCAGCAGTCGTACGGTAGAATCACCCCTCCACTTT.

The chain employs TRBV5-6 and TRBJ2-7; 7 nucleotides match TRBD1. The germline gives CDR1 SGHDT, CDR2 YYEEEE. The CDR3 has 14 amino acids. V was pared by 1 base and J by 5 bases, with 6 bases of the junction left unmatched. Written as DNA, the CDR3 is TGTGCCAGCAGCTTGTTTACAGGGGCGCACGAGCAGTACTTC. Its translation is CASSLFTGAHEQYF.

This chain joins TRBV29-1 and TRBJ2-5; 9 bases are shared with TRBD1. This CDR3 comprises 15 residues. CDR1 is SQVTM, CDR2 ANQGSEA, per germline. V dropped 1 base and J dropped 5; count of bases not matched to a gene: 8. The CDR3 spells CSVEAPDRGWETQYF. Here the CDR3 DNA reads TGCAGCGTTGAAGCCCCGGACAGGGGATGGGAGACCCAGTACTTC.